A selection of T cell receptor beta chains follows, all from one sample in a study of cytomegalovirus exposure and HLA in healthy donors. This table comes from immunoSEQ multiplex PCR, and its TCRdb copy is limited to in-frame clones, with some not included. This table has over 100,000 clones, about 70% appearing once. The sequencing input was PBMCs. The receptor source for this set is a male donor in good health and CMV-seronegative. Both conserved end residues are part of each CDR3. A D gene is named only where the DNA matches it firmly. Clone size is not always given. Where it is, it says once, few, many or a class for expanded clones.

NA	NA	TRBV7-9	TRBJ2-2	TGTGCCAGCAGCCCACTTCGGGACATCTACACCGGGGAGCTGTTTTTT	CASSPLRDIYTGELFF
TRBD1	NA	TRBV30	TRBJ2-1	TGTGCCTGGAACCAAGGGACAGCCCAGCAGTTCTTC	CAWNQGTAQQFF
TRBD1	NA	TRBV14	TRBJ1-1	TGTGCCAGCAGCCAATTATGGACAGGTGAAGCTTTCTTT	CASSQLWTGEAFF
NA	NA	TRBV7-9	TRBJ1-2	TGTGCCAGCAGCTTCAGGGAAGGCTACACCTTC	CASSFREGYTF
NA	NA	TRBV30	TRBJ2-7	TGTGCCTGGAGTGACGGCTACGAGCAGTACTTC	CAWSDGYEQYF
NA	NA	TRBV2	TRBJ2-7	TGTGCCAGCAGTGCTCGGGGGAGCTCCTACGAGCAGTACTTC	CASSARGSSYEQYF
TRBD1	few	TRBV6-1	TRBJ2-5	TGTGCCAGCAGTGCGACAGGGGGGTTCTCTGGGACCCAGTACTTC	CASSATGGFSGTQYF
NA	NA	TRBV7-2	TRBJ1-6	TGTGCCAGCAGCCCAAGAACTGCTACGTCTAATTCACCCCTCCACTTT	CASSPRTATSNSPLHF
TRBD2	NA	TRBV10-2	TRBJ2-6	TGCGCCAGCAGTGAGACGTGGGCGGGGGGGCTAGTGGGGGCCAACGTCCTGACTTTC	CASSETWAGGLVGANVLTF
NA	NA	TRBV6-1	TRBJ2-1	TGTGCCAGCAGCTCCGCGGGACAGCCCTACAATGAGCAGTTCTTC	CASSSAGQPYNEQFF
NA	medium-sized	TRBV6-1	TRBJ2-6	TGTGCCAGCAGTGATCCAGGGTCTGGGGCCAACGTCCTGACTTTC	CASSDPGSGANVLTF
TRBD1	NA	TRBV9	TRBJ2-2	TGTGCCAGCAGCGTAGAGATACAGGGGGCAATGAACACCGGGGAGCTGTTTTTT	CASSVEIQGAMNTGELFF
NA	NA	TRBV10-2	TRBJ1-4	TGCGCCAGCAGCCGAGCGATCTATAATGAAAAACTGTTTTTT	CASSRAIYNEKLFF
NA	NA	TRBV9	TRBJ2-1	TGTGCCAGCAGCGTAGAGGACTCCAATTACAATGAGCAGTTCTTC	CASSVEDSNYNEQFF
TRBD1	NA	TRBV28	TRBJ2-1	TGTGCCAGCAGTCCAAAGACAGGGATCGTACGAAAATTCTTC	CASSPKTGIVRKFF
TRBD2	NA	TRBV29-1	TRBJ2-3	TGCAGCGTTGGGGGAGGGCAGGACCTGACTACCTACCCAGATACGCAGTATTTT	CSVGGGQDLTTYPDTQYF
NA	NA	TRBV7-8	TRBJ2-2	TGTGCCAGCAGCATAGGACTAACCGGGGAGCTGTTTTTT	CASSIGLTGELFF
TRBD2	NA	TRBV7-6	TRBJ2-1	TGTGCCAGCAGCTTAGAGCCCGCGGGTAGCGGGAGTTCGAATGAGCAGTTCTTC	CASSLEPAGSGSSNEQFF
NA	NA	TRBV5-5	TRBJ2-3	TGTGCCAGCAGCCCCTTAGCGGAGGAGACGCAGTATTTT	CASSPLAEETQYF
NA	few	TRBV5-1	TRBJ1-3	TGCGCCAGCAGGCCAGGGCTCTCTGGAAACACCATATATTTT	CASRPGLSGNTIYF
NA	NA	TRBV7-9	TRBJ2-5	TGTGCCAGCAGTCGAAGGGAGGTTCGAGAGACCCAGTACTTC	CASSRREVRETQYF
TRBD1	NA	TRBV27	TRBJ1-2	TGTGCCAGCAGTCCTTGGACAGGGGCCCCTAACTATGGCCACACCTTC	CASSPWTGAPNYGHTF
NA	NA	TRBV7-2	TRBJ1-2	TGTGCCAGCAGCTACGAGTATGGCTACACCTTC	CASSYEYGYTF
NA	NA	TRBV6-5	TRBJ1-5	TGTGCCAGCAGTTACTCGAGTCTGCAGCCCCAGCATTTT	CASSYSSLQPQHF
TRBD1	NA	TRBV28	TRBJ1-5	TGTGCCAGTTGGACAGGGGGCCGGAATCAGCCCCAGCATTTT	CASWTGGRNQPQHF